The rows below give T cell receptor beta chains drawn from one sample of a study of blood T cell repertoires in COVID-19. Assay: immunoSEQ multiplex PCR; the TCRdb copy retains only in-frame clones and omits some. The table has about 110,000 clones, 70% to 90% seen once; the top ten hold approximately 4.5%. Sequenced material: peripheral blood. These receptors all come from a woman aged 45-65 years with acute or convalescent COVID-19. Both conserved end residues are part of each CDR3. D genes are given only for firm matches. Size is omitted from some rows. Given values are once, few, many or a class for expanded clones.

j_call,v_call,d_call,clone_size,cdr3_aa,cdr3_nt
TRBJ1-4,TRBV9,TRBD1,once,CASSSPGTANEKLFF,TGTGCCAGCAGCTCCCCCGGGACAGCTAATGAAAAACTGTTTTTT
TRBJ1-1,TRBV12-5,TRBD1,.,CASGSRDRGDTEAFF,TGTGCTAGTGGTTCCCGAGACAGGGGGGACACTGAAGCTTTCTTT
TRBJ2-4,TRBV19,TRBD1,.,CASSIVLQGPPYF,TGTGCCAGTAGTATAGTTTTACAGGGGCCCCCGTACTTC
TRBJ2-7,TRBV7-2,TRBD1,.,CASSSLDRAYEQYF,TGTGCCAGCAGCTCCTTGGACAGGGCATACGAGCAGTACTTC
TRBJ2-7,TRBV7-9,.,few,CASSSVSSYEQYF,TGTGCCAGCAGCTCCGTCAGTTCCTACGAGCAGTACTTC
TRBJ2-2,TRBV2,TRBD1,once,CASSGQGAASGELFF,TGTGCCAGCAGTGGACAGGGGGCGGCAAGCGGGGAGCTGTTTTTT
TRBJ1-1,TRBV3-1/TRBV3-2,.,.,CASSPIGEGENTEAFF,TGTGCCAGCAGCCCGATCGGCGAGGGGGAGAACACTGAAGCTTTCTTT
TRBJ2-1,TRBV29-1,.,.,CSVSIVNEQFF,TGCAGCGTTTCTATTGTCAATGAGCAGTTCTTC
TRBJ2-3,TRBV5-4,TRBD1,.,CASSLGQGADTQYF,TGTGCCAGCAGCTTGGGACAGGGGGCAGATACGCAGTATTTT
TRBJ1-6,TRBV6-1,.,.,CASREDRSSVNSPLHF,TGTGCCAGCAGGGAAGACAGATCCTCGGTGAACTCACCCCTCCACTTT
TRBJ1-6,TRBV5-1,TRBD1,.,CASSRQGDNSPLHF,TGCGCCAGCAGCCGACAGGGGGATAATTCACCCCTCCACTTT
TRBJ2-4,TRBV18,.,.,CASSPGSGDIQYF,TGTGCCAGCTCACCCGGTTCGGGAGACATTCAGTACTTC
TRBJ1-1,TRBV11-2,.,.,CASSFSRSQAEAEGTEAFF,TGTGCCAGCAGCTTTTCGAGGTCACAGGCAGAGGCGGAGGGTACTGAAGCTTTCTTT
TRBJ1-2,TRBV3-1/TRBV3-2,.,.,CASSQGELIKTNYGYTF,TGTGCCAGCAGCCAAGGTGAGCTCATCAAGACTAACTATGGCTACACCTTC
TRBJ1-5,TRBV24-1,TRBD1,.,CATSRTGGSNQPQHF,TGTGCCACCAGCAGGACAGGGGGAAGCAATCAGCCCCAGCATTTT
TRBJ1-4,TRBV12-2,.,.,CASRLVGGRGYEKLFF,TGTGCAAGTCGCTTAGTTGGCGGTAGGGGATATGAAAAACTGTTTTTT
TRBJ2-3,TRBV4-3,.,.,CASSALGGASTDTQYF,TGCGCCAGCAGCGCACTAGGGGGGGCTAGCACAGATACGCAGTATTTT
TRBJ1-6,TRBV4-1,.,.,CASSQDVQGSGSPLHF,TGCGCCAGCAGCCAAGACGTTCAAGGAAGCGGATCACCCCTCCACTTT
TRBJ1-2,TRBV7-9,.,.,CASTKQGADYGYTF,TGTGCCAGCACCAAGCAGGGTGCGGACTATGGCTACACCTTC
TRBJ1-2,TRBV13,.,.,CASSQARAGNYGYTF,TGTGCCAGCAGCCAAGCCAGGGCAGGGAACTATGGCTACACCTTC
TRBJ2-1,TRBV5-1,.,.,CASSWSSAYNEQFF,TGCGCCAGCAGCTGGTCTAGCGCCTACAATGAGCAGTTCTTC
TRBJ2-7,TRBV6-6,TRBD1,.,CASRRSETGPSYEQYF,TGTGCCAGCAGACGGAGCGAGACAGGGCCTTCCTACGAGCAGTACTTC
TRBJ2-2,TRBV28,TRBD2,.,CASSLLRGGGTGELFF,TGTGCCAGCAGTTTATTGCGGGGGGGTGGCACCGGGGAGCTGTTTTTT
TRBJ1-5,TRBV3-1/TRBV3-2,.,.,CASSQDLNQPQHF,TGTGCCAGCAGCCAAGACTTGAATCAGCCCCAGCATTTT
TRBJ1-1,TRBV5-4,TRBD1,.,CASSRQQGANTEAFF,TGTGCCAGCAGCCGTCAACAGGGGGCGAACACTGAAGCTTTCTTT
TRBJ2-3,TRBV5-1,.,.,CASSPRGSHTDTQYF,TGCGCCAGCAGCCCCCGGGGGTCTCACACAGATACGCAGTATTTT
TRBJ2-5,TRBV5-1,.,.,CASRFRVVETQYF,TGCGCCAGCAGATTCAGGGTTGTGGAGACCCAGTACTTC
TRBJ1-1,TRBV6-2/TRBV6-3,.,.,CASSPHLREMNTEAFF,TGTGCCAGCAGCCCTCATCTTCGGGAAATGAACACTGAAGCTTTCTTT